The 13 T cell receptor beta chains given below trace back to one sample, sequenced in a study of blood T cells in healthy people across ages. A second PCR, run for about 6 to 11 cycles, used a sample-barcoded 5' primer plus a J-beta primer mix. TCRdb used MiXCR to reprocess the 5' RACE reads, holding one entry per CDR3 protein. The sample records 500,000 to 650,000 distinct CDR3 sequences, about 25% being singletons. The data also belong to a second study, concerning T cells of mothers and their children.

The sample comprised blood. These receptors came from a boy aged 2 to 10 in good health.

This chain joins TRBV7-9 and TRBJ1-4; D possibly corresponds to TRBD1 (5 bases). The CDR3 has 15 amino acids. CDR1 is SEHNR, CDR2 FQNEAQ, per germline (reference sequence). V lost 2 bases and J 3 bases, leaving 10 bases between the germline ends. The CDR3 DNA sequence: TGTGCCAGCAGCTTACCCCCGGGGGCTAATGAAAAACTGTTTTTT. Protein: CASSLPPGANEKLFF.

This rearrangement joins TRBV7-9 to TRBJ2-7, with D possibly called TRBD1 or TRBD2 (5 bases each). The CDR3 sequence is 15 residues long. CDR1 and CDR2 (germline): SEHNR, FQNEAQ (reference sequence). V shed 0 bases and J shed 5 bases, with 14 bases lying between them. Here the CDR3 reads CASSLATGGVDEQYF. For the CDR3, the DNA is TGTGCCAGCAGCTTAGCCACAGGAGGAGTAGACGAGCAGTACTTC.

This clonotype was observed a handful of times. This rearrangement joins TRBV12-5 to TRBJ2-4; tentatively, D is TRBD2 (5 bases). The CDR3 consists of 15 residues. Germline V gene data show CDR1 as LGHNT and CDR2 as FRNRAP. The V end was cut by 0 bases, the J end by 6 bases, with 12 bases between. This CDR3 is CASGLVQGGGNIQYF. CDR3 DNA: TGTGCTAGTGGTTTGGTACAAGGAGGAGGAAACATTCAGTACTTC.

There are a few counts of this clonotype. V usage is TRBV7-9 and J usage is TRBJ2-5; a weak D match, TRBD2 (5 bases). The CDR3 has 13 amino acids. V lost 3 bases, J lost 1 base, and 6 bases lay in between. Germline-derived CDR1 and CDR2 are SEHNR and FQNEAQ (reference sequence). The CDR3 loop is CASSFLAQETQYF. Written as DNA, the CDR3 is TGTGCCAGCAGCTTTCTAGCCCAAGAGACCCAGTACTTC.

The chain combines TRBV7-9 with TRBJ2-7; TRBD2 matches at 9 bases. Germline V gene lookup returns CDR1 SEHNR and CDR2 FQNEAQ (reference sequence). This CDR3 comprises 14 residues. J gave up 7 bases and V 3 bases, and 7 bases lay outside the gene matches. Here the CDR3 DNA reads TGTGCCAGCAGCTTTAGCGGGAGTGCGGGAGAGCAGTACTTC. As protein: CASSFSGSAGEQYF.

This clonotype was recorded a few times. The gene calls are TRBV3-1 and TRBJ2-5; 8 bases are shared with TRBD1. The CDR3 sequence is 14 residues long. After removal of 4 bases from V and 4 bases from J, the junction contained 5 bases not matched to a gene. CDR1 is LGHDT, CDR2 YNNKEL, per germline (reference sequence). The CDR3 sequence: CASSPQQGGETQYF. CDR3 sequence (DNA): TGTGCCAGCAGCCCCCAACAGGGGGGAGAGACCCAGTACTTC.

This rearrangement joins TRBV27 to TRBJ1-1; TRBD1 is a possible D gene (5 bases). V lost 2 bases and J lost 10, with 11 bases in between. Germline CDR1 and CDR2: MNHEY and SMNVEV (reference sequence). This CDR3 has 12 amino acids. The CDR3 reads CASSLNQGAAFF. CDR3 sequence (DNA): TGTGCCAGCAGTTTAAATCAGGGCGCAGCTTTCTTT.

This clonotype showed up just a few times. The chain combines TRBV7-9 with TRBJ2-3; 10 bases line up with TRBD2. The germline gives CDR1 SEHNR, CDR2 FQNEAQ (reference sequence). The J segment lost 3 bases and the V segment lost 1 base, leaving 4 bases of the junction unmatched. CDR3 size: 16 residues. The CDR3 here is CASSLERGGFTDTQYF. DNA for the CDR3: TGTGCCAGCAGCTTAGAGCGGGGGGGCTTTACAGATACGCAGTATTTT.

The rearrangement joins TRBV29-1 to TRBJ1-5; D is ambiguous. CDR3 size: 10 residues. The germline CDR1 and CDR2 sequences are SQVTM and ANQGSEA. Trimming took 4 bases from V and 9 from J, leaving 7 bases between them. The CDR3 sequence is CSVVCRPQHF. CDR3 DNA sequence: TGCAGCGTTGTATGTCGGCCCCAGCATTTT.

This clonotype occurred a few times. The genes are TRBV7-3 and TRBJ2-5; TRBD2 agrees at 7 bases. Germline V CDR1 and CDR2: SGHTA, FQGTGA. The junction had 10 bases not matched to a gene; V was cut back by 2 bases and J by 4 bases. The CDR3 spans 16 residues. The CDR3 region has the DNA TGTGCCAGCAGCTTATATGCGGGACTAAGACCAGAGACCCAGTACTTC. Its protein product is CASSLYAGLRPETQYF.

This clonotype has a count of ten or more. The chain has TRBV12-3 or TRBV12-4 and TRBJ2-7; D possibly corresponds to TRBD1 (6 bases). Trimming removed 11 bases at V and 2 bases at J, with 16 bases between. The CDR3 is 13 residues long. The CDR3 sequence: CAGRDTTPYEQYF. DNA for the CDR3: TGTGCCGGCCGGGACACCACCCCCTACGAGCAGTACTTC.

The rearrangement uses TRBV20-1 and TRBJ2-1, with unresolved D. The V and J ends lost 3 bases and 6 bases respectively, with 12 bases between them. The CDR3 is 13 residues long. Germline V CDR1 and CDR2: DFQATT, SNEGSKA (reference sequence). CDR3 in amino acids: CSARTFSFNEQFF. The CDR3 nucleotides read TGCAGTGCTAGGACGTTCTCGTTCAATGAGCAGTTCTTC.

This clonotype was counted a few times. The chain employs TRBV12-3 or TRBV12-4 and TRBJ2-3; TRBD2 matches at 8 bases. The CDR3 is 15 amino acids. After removal of 3 bases from V and 2 bases from J, the junction contained 4 bases not matched to a gene. The CDR3 nucleotides are TGTGCCAGCAGTTTTCCAGCGGGAGCCACAGATACGCAGTATTTT. Amino acid sequence: CASSFPAGATDTQYF.